The rows below give T cell receptor beta chains drawn from one sample of a study of blood T cell repertoires in COVID-19. Some clones are missing from TCRdb's copy, which holds only in-frame ones; the method was immunoSEQ multiplex PCR. Of some 400,000 clones detected, about 87% appear once; the ten largest clones hold 1.3%. Sequenced sample: PBMCs or T cells enriched from blood (not recorded which). The receptors here all came from a young man who had recovered from COVID-19. The CDR3 runs from the conserved cysteine through the conserved F or W. D genes are given only for firm matches. Rows may omit the clone size; those that give it use once, few, many or a size class.

V: TRBV9
J: TRBJ2-7
D: -
size: -
CDR3: CASSAQDRYEQYF
DNA: TGTGCCAGCAGCGCACAGGATCGCTACGAGCAGTACTTC

V: TRBV29-1
J: TRBJ2-3
D: TRBD1
size: -
CDR3: CSAPTGIGTQYF
DNA: TGCAGCGCTCCGACAGGGATTGGTACGCAGTATTTT

V: TRBV5-6
J: TRBJ1-5
D: -
size: -
CDR3: CASSLAGGDWSNQPQHF
DNA: TGTGCCAGCAGCTTGGCCGGGGGGGACTGGAGCAATCAGCCCCAGCATTTT

V: TRBV6-5
J: TRBJ2-4
D: -
size: -
CDR3: CASSSEENIQYF
DNA: TGTGCCAGCAGTTCGGAGGAAAACATTCAGTACTTC

V: TRBV29-1
J: TRBJ1-1
D: TRBD1
size: once
CDR3: CSVEATGKSAFF
DNA: TGCAGCGTTGAGGCGACAGGGAAGTCAGCTTTCTTT

V: TRBV6-5
J: TRBJ2-7
D: -
size: -
CDR3: CASKPTGRYEQYF
DNA: TGTGCCAGCAAACCGACAGGGAGGTACGAGCAGTACTTC

V: TRBV6-5
J: TRBJ1-5
D: TRBD1
size: -
CDR3: CASSPRQGSQPQHF
DNA: TGTGCCAGCAGTCCGAGACAGGGAAGTCAGCCCCAGCATTTT

V: TRBV4-2
J: TRBJ1-2
D: TRBD1
size: -
CDR3: CASSQGILTGDGYTF
DNA: TGTGCCAGCAGCCAAGGAATACTAACAGGGGATGGCTACACCTTC

V: TRBV19
J: TRBJ1-5
D: TRBD1
size: -
CDR3: CASTPRDRGLKPQHF
DNA: TGTGCCAGTACCCCGAGGGACAGGGGGCTGAAGCCCCAGCATTTT

V: TRBV29-1
J: TRBJ1-1
D: -
size: -
CDR3: CSVVPGNTEAFF
DNA: TGCAGCGTTGTCCCGGGGAACACTGAAGCTTTCTTT

V: TRBV13
J: TRBJ2-1
D: -
size: -
CDR3: CASSPRGDSLGNEQFF
DNA: TGTGCCAGCAGCCCGCGCGGGGACAGCCTGGGCAATGAGCAGTTCTTC

V: TRBV19
J: TRBJ1-5
D: -
size: once
CDR3: CASSMTVSNQPQHF
DNA: TGTGCCAGTAGTATGACAGTTAGCAATCAGCCCCAGCATTTT

V: TRBV18
J: TRBJ2-7
D: -
size: -
CDR3: CASSPRSPEYEQYF
DNA: TGTGCCAGCTCACCAAGGAGCCCAGAATACGAGCAGTACTTC

V: TRBV19
J: TRBJ2-6
D: -
size: -
CDR3: CASRVSGANVLTF
DNA: TGTGCCAGCAGGGTCTCTGGGGCCAACGTCCTGACTTTC

V: TRBV18
J: TRBJ2-5
D: -
size: -
CDR3: CASSPRQKETQYF
DNA: TGTGCCAGCTCACCAAGACAGAAAGAGACCCAGTACTTC

V: TRBV15
J: TRBJ1-5
D: -
size: -
CDR3: CATSTNINQPQHF
DNA: TGTGCCACCAGCACCAACATCAATCAGCCCCAGCATTTT

V: TRBV7-2
J: TRBJ2-3
D: TRBD2
size: -
CDR3: CASSALAGAITDTQYF
DNA: TGTGCCAGCAGCGCGCTAGCGGGGGCCATCACAGATACGCAGTATTTT

V: TRBV5-1
J: TRBJ1-4
D: TRBD1
size: -
CDR3: CASSWDRVEKLFF
DNA: TGCGCCAGCAGCTGGGACAGGGTTGAAAAACTGTTTTTT

V: TRBV10-3
J: TRBJ1-4
D: TRBD1
size: few
CDR3: CAISASGGNEKLFF
DNA: TGTGCCATCAGTGCCTCAGGGGGCAACGAAAAACTGTTTTTT

V: TRBV5-4
J: TRBJ1-2
D: -
size: -
CDR3: CASSFGGFGYTF
DNA: TGTGCCAGCAGCTTTGGGGGGTTTGGCTACACCTTC

V: TRBV30
J: TRBJ2-1
D: TRBD2
size: -
CDR3: CAWTPGLASRSYNEQFF
DNA: TGTGCCTGGACCCCGGGACTAGCGTCCCGCTCCTACAATGAGCAGTTCTTC

V: TRBV7-7
J: TRBJ2-3
D: TRBD2
size: -
CDR3: CASSLALASGDTDTQYF
DNA: TGTGCTAGCAGCTTAGCGCTCGCTAGCGGGGACACAGATACGCAGTATTTT

V: TRBV6-5
J: TRBJ1-5
D: TRBD1
size: -
CDR3: CASRDGQGYQPQHF
DNA: TGTGCCAGCAGGGACGGACAGGGTTATCAGCCCCAGCATTTT

V: TRBV19
J: TRBJ1-1
D: TRBD1
size: -
CDR3: CASSWPGGGTEAFF
DNA: TGTGCCAGTAGTTGGCCAGGGGGTGGCACTGAAGCTTTCTTT

V: TRBV30
J: TRBJ2-1
D: TRBD2
size: -
CDR3: CACTHLTSGKYNEQFF
DNA: TGTGCCTGCACCCACCTAACTAGCGGGAAGTACAATGAGCAGTTCTTC

V: TRBV10-3
J: TRBJ2-3
D: -
size: -
CDR3: CAIRSAVYTDTQYF
DNA: TGTGCCATCAGGAGCGCCGTCTACACAGATACGCAGTATTTT

V: TRBV11-2
J: TRBJ1-2
D: -
size: -
CDR3: CASSSSRTGLANYGYTF
DNA: TGTGCCAGCAGCTCCTCAAGGACTGGACTAGCTAACTATGGCTACACCTTC

V: TRBV7-9
J: TRBJ1-3
D: -
size: -
CDR3: CASSPGGSGSGNTIYF
DNA: TGTGCCAGCAGCCCCGGGGGGTCTGGCTCTGGAAACACCATATATTTT

V: TRBV2
J: TRBJ2-3
D: TRBD2
size: -
CDR3: CASSSLMGLAGNTDTQYF
DNA: TGTGCCAGCAGCTCACTTATGGGACTAGCGGGGAACACAGATACGCAGTATTTT

V: TRBV3-1/TRBV3-2
J: TRBJ2-1
D: TRBD2
size: -
CDR3: CASSPRLAGQYNEQFF
DNA: TGTGCCAGCAGCCCCAGACTAGCGGGGCAGTACAATGAGCAGTTCTTC

V: TRBV5-6
J: TRBJ2-7
D: -
size: -
CDR3: CASSLSGATYEQYF
DNA: TGTGCCAGCAGCTTGTCTGGGGCTACCTACGAGCAGTACTTC

V: TRBV19
J: TRBJ2-7
D: TRBD2
size: once
CDR3: CASSISLAGFSYEQYF
DNA: TGTGCCAGTAGTATCTCTCTAGCGGGGTTTTCCTACGAGCAGTACTTC